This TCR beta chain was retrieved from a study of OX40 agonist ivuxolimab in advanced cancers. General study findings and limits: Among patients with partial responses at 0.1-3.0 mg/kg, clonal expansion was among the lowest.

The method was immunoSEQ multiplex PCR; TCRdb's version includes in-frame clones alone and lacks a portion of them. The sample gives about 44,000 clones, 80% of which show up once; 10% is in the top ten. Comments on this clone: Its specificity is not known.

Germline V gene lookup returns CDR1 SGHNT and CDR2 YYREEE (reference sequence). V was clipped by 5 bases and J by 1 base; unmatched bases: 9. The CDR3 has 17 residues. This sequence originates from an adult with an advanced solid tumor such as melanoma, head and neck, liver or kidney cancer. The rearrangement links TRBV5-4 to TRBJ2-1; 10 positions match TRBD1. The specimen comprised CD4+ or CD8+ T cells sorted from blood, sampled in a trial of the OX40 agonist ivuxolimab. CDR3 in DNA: TGTGCCAGCAGGCTGGGACAGGGGACCCTTTCCTACAATGAGCAGTTCTTC. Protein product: CASRLGQGTLSYNEQFF.